This is a list of T cell receptor beta chains from one sample in a study of blood T cell repertoires in COVID-19. Measured with immunoSEQ multiplex PCR; TCRdb has only the in-frame clones, and not every one. The repertoire holds roughly 200,000 clones, with roughly 87% as singletons. Source material: peripheral blood. Source of these receptors: a man aged 60 to 75 with active or convalescent COVID-19. CDR3s include the opening cysteine and the closing phenylalanine or tryptophan.

J gene | V gene | CDR3 protein
TRBJ2-3 | TRBV20-1 | CSASDPASGGVDTQYF
TRBJ1-1 | TRBV11-2 | CASSLDSEGSNTEAFF
TRBJ2-6 | TRBV19 | CASSQTSGGAYGANVLTF
TRBJ1-3 | TRBV7-9 | CASSLEPSAGNTIYF
TRBJ2-7 | TRBV2 | CASSALLVSYEQYF
TRBJ2-2 | TRBV5-4 | CASSPTGGSDSGELFF
TRBJ2-7 | TRBV4-2 | CASSQDRGQGFGEQYF
TRBJ2-2 | TRBV5-6 | CASSLWAGYNTGELFF
TRBJ1-1 | TRBV5-4 | CASSSSTANTEAFF
TRBJ1-6 | TRBV27 | CASSLGQGLENSPLHF
TRBJ2-5 | TRBV5-1 | CASTSTPGGRETQYF
TRBJ2-5 | TRBV11-2 | CASSIDRGVETQYF
TRBJ1-2 | TRBV7-9 | CASSLQGGGYGYTF
TRBJ1-2 | TRBV29-1 | CSVDGQSYSGYTF
TRBJ1-5 | TRBV24-1 | CATSRDRNQPQHF
TRBJ2-1 | TRBV12-5 | CASGLVLAGAQRYNEQFF
TRBJ1-2 | TRBV11-2 | CASSTPGQGAHGYTF
TRBJ1-2 | TRBV5-1 | CASSLGRTGYGYTF
TRBJ2-7 | TRBV5-1 | CASSPGQGVGGEQYF
TRBJ2-3 | TRBV7-3 | CASSQRLAGATDTQYF
TRBJ2-3 | TRBV3-1/TRBV3-2 | CASSQAAGGPNTQYF
TRBJ2-5 | TRBV7-9 | CASSPGLVGGETQYF
TRBJ1-2 | TRBV10-2 | CASIPRIGGAVDYGYTF
TRBJ1-5 | TRBV6-1 | CASSESIMDRGLLRQPQHF
TRBJ2-7 | TRBV15 | CATSGHILSSYEQYF
TRBJ2-7 | TRBV6-5 | CASSSGAGAPYEQYF
TRBJ2-3 | TRBV19 | CASSIGPGRGSTDTQYF
TRBJ2-7 | TRBV5-1 | CASSFSGTTYYEQYF
TRBJ1-5 | TRBV29-1 | CSVTLGGVNQPQHF
TRBJ1-2 | TRBV3-1/TRBV3-2 | CASSQEGEGGGYTF
TRBJ1-6 | TRBV9 | CASSGDNSPLHF
TRBJ1-2 | TRBV5-4 | CASSFTGGFYGYTF
TRBJ2-7 | TRBV15 | CATSRGSGYEQYF
TRBJ2-1 | TRBV10-1 | CASTPNSGLGDEQFF
TRBJ1-2 | TRBV27 | CASSPHETGYGYTF
TRBJ2-5 | TRBV5-1 | CASSLGNMGTSGYKETQYF